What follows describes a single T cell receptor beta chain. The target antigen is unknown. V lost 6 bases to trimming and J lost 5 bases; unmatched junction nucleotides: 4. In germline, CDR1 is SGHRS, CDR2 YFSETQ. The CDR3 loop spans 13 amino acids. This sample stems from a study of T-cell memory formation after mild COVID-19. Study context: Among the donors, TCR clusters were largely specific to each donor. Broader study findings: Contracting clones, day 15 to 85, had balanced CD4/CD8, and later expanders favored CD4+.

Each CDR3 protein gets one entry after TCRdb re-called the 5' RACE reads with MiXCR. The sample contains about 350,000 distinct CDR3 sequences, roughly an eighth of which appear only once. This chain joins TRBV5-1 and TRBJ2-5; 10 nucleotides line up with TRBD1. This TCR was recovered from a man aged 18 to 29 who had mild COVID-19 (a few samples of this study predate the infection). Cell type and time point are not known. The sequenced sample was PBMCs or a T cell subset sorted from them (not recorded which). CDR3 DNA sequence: TGCGCCAGCAAGGAGGGACAGGGGGAGACCCAGTACTTC. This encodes CASKEGQGETQYF.